Given below is one T cell receptor beta chain in context. Its specificity is not known. The data originate from a study of siplizumab effects on memory and regulatory T cells. Where three donor pairs were concerned, the unstimulated naive, memory, effector memory and TEMRA subsets underwent sequencing. Regarding the study as a whole: Confirmation was lacking for the suppressive function of proliferating Tregs derived from siplizumab cultures. In the presence of siplizumab, alloreactive sequences traceable to unstimulated CD4+ memory cells were significantly reduced.

Germline loops: CDR1 SGHRS, CDR2 YFSETQ. Trimming pared 5 bases from V and 5 bases from J, leaving 16 bases between. The CDR3 extends over 14 amino acids. Method: immunoSEQ multiplex PCR; TCRdb's copy keeps in-frame clones and lacks some. The sample lists tens of thousands of clones; roughly 85% were seen once. The receptor was derived from a human donor in good health. The genes are TRBV5-1 and TRBJ1-1, with TRBD1 as a possible D gene (5 bases). The specimen was memory CD4+ T cells sorted from blood. CDR3: CASSTVGGSTEAFF. The CDR3 region has the DNA TGCGCCAGCAGTACCGTTGGGGGGAGTACTGAAGCTTTCTTT. Combining the CDR3 with reference TRBV5-1 and TRBJ1-1 gives the whole variable domain KAGVTQTPRYLIKTRGQQVTLSCSPISGHRSVSWYQQTPGQGLQFLFEYFSETQRNKGNFPGRFSGRQFSNSRSEMNVSTLELGDSALYLCASSTVGGSTEAFFGQGTRLTVV.